This T cell receptor (beta chain) stems from a study of cytomegalovirus exposure and HLA in healthy donors (dated by TCRdb to the late 2010s). Broadly, across the study: In an earlier analysis of roughly 590 of the donors, 250 to 350 Gb of sequence data and roughly 100 million unique TCR beta sequences from roughly 190 million T cells were reported. Using immunosequencing, the study profiled T cell repertoires from 640 or so subjects and related those repertoires to cytomegalovirus serostatus. Among the roughly 390 genotyped donors, roughly 80% belonged to the genetic ancestry cluster associated with self-reported Caucasian donors. The number of donors typed differed by locus, with about 629-640 for A, B, C, DRB1 and DQB1, roughly 520 for DQA1, 600 to 610 for DPA1, and around 450 for DPB1. To predict cytomegalovirus infection status, the study brought together high-throughput TCR immunosequencing, statistical association of individual TCRs with disease status, and machine learning. The later analysis used no new phenotypic data to find candidate immune exposures, relying instead on TCR beta sequences and their occurrence across donors. On average, approximately 250,000 unique TCR beta nucleotide sequences were sequenced per donor among 398 genotyped donors of the cohort, with roughly a sixth of those sequences being non-productive. In a later analysis, previously published TCR beta repertoires from roughly 710 donors were re-analyzed and high-resolution HLA genotyping was added so that TCR occurrence patterns could be studied. All discovery cohort repertoires had been generated on a single sequencing platform. To decide whether each TCR beta V gene segment behaved as functional or pseudogenic, an earlier analysis of 587 of the donors relied on high-throughput TCR beta sequencing. Because of strong linkage in the cohort, five DR-DQ haplotypes were treated as single units for association and clustering. Donor age, sex, ethnicity and CMV serostatus were compiled together with the repertoire data. Besides the first cohort of 666 subjects, a separate validation cohort made up of roughly 120 different subjects was used. The aim of the study was to test whether cataloging public T cell receptors could identify signatures of past pathogen exposure. A later genetic analysis used genome-wide SNP genotypes for about 65% of the roughly 700 donors, treating that subset as a discovery cohort. Roughly 300 gigabases of sequencing data and around 90 million unique TCR sequences made up an early release that covered approximately 620 HLA-typed donors. HLA typing covered class I and class II loci at four-digit resolution.

The cohort was made up of roughly 670 healthy bone marrow donors. Cohort members were all nominally healthy when sampled, although unrecorded immune exposures were likely present. The donor was CMV seropositive and was included in the group of 270 or so seropositive cohort members. Every donor gave a peripheral blood sample, and the peripheral blood mononuclear cells from that sample were used for TCR beta sequencing. Genomic DNA extraction from the blood cell samples was performed with the Qiagen DNeasy Blood Extraction Kit. Overall study results and their limits: The 87-base-pair reads could not distinguish some IMGT-functional V segments, including TRBV6-2 and TRBV6-3, so those segments were excluded. It was suggested by the authors that the approach could potentially be generalized to other disease states and immunological phenotypes. Several of the top co-occurrence clusters appeared to be linked to parvovirus B19, influenza, CMV and Epstein-Barr virus, according to a later analysis. According to a later genetic analysis, donors in an Asian-associated ancestry cluster had fewer N-insertions in productive TCRs than the approximately 700-donor mean. A total of 150 to 200 TCR beta chains were listed by the study as associated with cytomegalovirus. The presence/absence analyses assumed that sequencing depth was roughly uniform across donors, and that assumption may not be true. In both the original and validation cohorts, the classifier was reported to diagnose cytomegalovirus status with high specificity and sensitivity. Some 16 rarely observed V segments, including chromosome 9 orphons, were excluded from the earlier analysis of a few hundred of the donors because counts were too low. In a later analysis, HLA-associated TCR beta chains showed more clonal expansion and lower generation probabilities than non-associated chains that were equally common. A further reported finding was that TCR beta sequences accurately predicted the HLA-A and HLA-B alleles for most subjects in the first cohort. CMV serostatus was the only immune exposure information available for the cohort. A few of the identified cytomegalovirus-associated TCR beta chains were confirmed in vitro to be specific for cytomegalovirus antigens. An earlier analysis of 450 to 750 of the donors showed that most TCR beta V segments appeared in productive rearrangements either about 87% or about 30% of the time, which broadly matched IMGT annotations. A cluster of highly shared sequence variants was judged likely to be a technical artifact of the sequencing pipeline. Correlated functional status among segregating V segments might be attributable to linkage disequilibrium, but an unknown experimental factor could not be ruled out. Assigning TCR associations to individual alleles was difficult when HLA alleles, especially DR and DQ, strongly co-occurred. V-gene and J-gene trimming of TCR beta chains was associated with a missense DCLRE1C variant in a later genetic analysis, and the association was replicated in an independent cohort. Most CMV-associated TCR beta chains appeared to be HLA-restricted in a later analysis, and the HLA associations seemed to be driven largely by CMV exposure. In a later analysis, more than 15,000 TCR beta sequences were associated with specific HLA alleles at a false discovery rate of 0.05. A later analysis found that TCR association rates varied across HLA loci, with DRB1 alleles showing the most associated TCRs and HLA-C alleles the fewest. Across donors, most TCR sequences were observed very rarely, whereas some public TCRs were present in many individuals. Only TCR beta chains were sequenced in this cohort, and the absence of alpha or paired-chain data limited detectable features. HLA typing was unavailable for some donors at each locus, so association tests used only the typed subset.

Looking up the germline V gene yields CDR1 SGHTA and CDR2 FQGNSA. Cut back by 2 bases and 0 bases, the V and J ends lie 14 bases apart. From the cysteine through the phenylalanine, the CDR3 covers 17 amino acids. Only the CDR3 DNA is retained, 51 bases long and in frame from the first base. To prepare the library, the immunoSEQ multiplex PCR assay was applied. A mixture of 60 forward primers for TCR Vbeta segments and 13 reverse primers for TCR Jbeta segments was used in the multiplex PCR. The CDR3 region of rearranged TCR beta genes was amplified from genomic DNA with a multiplex PCR assay. The Illumina HiSeq System was used to sequence the amplified TCR beta libraries as 87-base-pair reads. On the authors' methods: A later analysis counted approximately 76 million unique TCR beta chains across the 690 or so repertoires, and around 12 million of these chains were shared by at least two donors. To remove PCR and sequencing errors, raw reads were error-corrected and collapsed into unique sequences using a nearest-neighbor algorithm that merged closely related sequences. Alignment of CDR3 sequences to IMGT reference sequences was used to assign V, D and J gene segments. For a sequence to be retained, a match of at least six nucleotides was required to both a V gene segment and a J gene segment. A rearrangement counted as productive if the CDR3 had no stop codons and remained in frame with V and J, and every other rearrangement counted as non-productive. Following IMGT convention, CDR3 was defined as the stretch from the second conserved V-encoded cysteine up to the conserved J-encoded phenylalanine. Sequences without an unambiguous match to a single V gene segment were excluded from the earlier analysis of several hundred of the donors. An earlier analysis of over 450 of the donors classified V segments as functional when productive rearrangements were above 56.7% and as segregating when the standard deviation between donors was above 5%. A statistical classification framework was built to diagnose cytomegalovirus status from the catalog of TCR beta chain sequences. A later analysis assigned V and J genes by comparing TCR nucleotide sequences with IMGT/GENE-DB human TR gene sequences. In a later analysis, CDR3 sequences and most-parsimonious VDJ recombination scenarios were assigned using the TCRdist pipeline. A later analysis defined each TCR beta chain by its CDR3 amino acid sequence plus V-gene family, and excluded reads lacking a unique V-gene family. A later analysis removed 592 highly shared, low-generation-probability nucleotide sequences to deal with suspected cross-contamination and a sequencing artifact. A later analysis calculated a clonal expansion index for each public chain from normalized within-repertoire ranks of inferred template counts. In a later analysis, generation probabilities were computed using a VDJ recombination model fitted to out-of-frame rearrangements, and the results were checked against IGoR. In a later analysis, hypergeometric tests were used to score TCR-TCR, TCR-HLA and TCR-CMV co-occurrence, with a repertoire-size bias correction applied to TCR pairs. A later analysis estimated false discovery rates by permuting HLA or CMV assignments 20 times. In a later analysis, co-occurring TCRs were grouped using DBSCAN, with TCRdist sequence similarity added in when clustering inside HLA-allele-positive subsets. For co-occurrence clustering, repertoires with fewer than 30,000 or more than 120,000 public chains were excluded, along with five or six repertoires with anomalous nucleotide sharing. TCRdb obtained this table from immuneACCESS and retained in-frame rearrangements with V and J assigned. These tables miss some clones; where compared with another copy, unresolved V genes account for less than half of the shortfall, and the remainder is unexplained. The V and J calls and clone size come from that table; D and trimming were worked out from the DNA. The sample table records 130,000 to 150,000 clones; around 80% of these occur just once. The leading ten clones occupy less than 15% of the sample.

A few counts support this clone. It has no known antigen specificity. Per-base qualities were not stored, and no clone one base away is much larger. The clonotype comes from a man aged 35-49 years in good health and CMV-seropositive. This chain is built from TRBV7-2 and TRBJ2-1; TRBD1 is possibly the D segment (5 matching bases). Material: PBMCs. For the CDR3, the sequence is CASSLPRQRYSYNEQFF. At the DNA level, the sequence is TGTGCCAGCAGCTTACCTCGACAGAGGTACTCCTACAATGAGCAGTTCTTC.